This T cell receptor beta chain stems from a study of blood T cell repertoires in COVID-19. Study-level information: The United States, Italy and Spain were the sources of the acute and convalescent COVID-19 samples. The cDNA or gDNA used as material had been derived from T cells, B-cell-depleted T cells, or PBMCs.

Trimming cost V 6 bases and J 10 bases, with 12 bases left between them. Germline V gene data show CDR1 as MDHEN and CDR2 as SYDVKM. This CDR3 region has 11 residues. The sample holds a few counts of this clone. Original data processing: By means of reference gene primer amplification, nucleated cell counts were estimated. Sequencing was performed with immunoSEQ multiplex PCR; in TCRdb, only in-frame clones are kept and a portion is missing. V, J and clone size were drawn from that table, and D and trimming were deduced from the DNA. The repertoire holds fewer than 150,000 clones, with roughly 85% as singletons.

The rearrangement uses TRBV28 and TRBJ1-2; possibly TRBD1 for D (5 bases). The TCR comes from a human donor in a cohort sampled during active COVID-19. Sequenced input: peripheral blood. Written as DNA, the CDR3 is TGTGCCAGCAGATTGACAGACGACTACACCTTC. Translated, it gives CASRLTDDYTF.